One and the same sample provided the 22 T cell receptor beta chains below, sequenced in a study of blood T cell repertoires in COVID-19. TCRdb's copy holds only in-frame clones and misses some; the assay was immunoSEQ multiplex PCR. The sample lists 300,000 to 400,000 clones; about 87% were seen once. The sample taken for sequencing was peripheral blood. The receptors stem from a man aged 30 to 45 with COVID-19, enrolled during active disease.

The J gene is TRBJ2-3, the V gene TRBV2, with D maybe TRBD2 (6 bases). Looked up from germline, CDR1 is SNHLY and CDR2 is FYNNEI. This CDR3 comprises 15 residues. Deletions cut 8 bases from V and 4 bases from J, with 19 bases between. In nucleotides, the CDR3 is TGTGCCAGCCCCCCAGAGGAGGGGTGGTCAGATACGCAGTATTTT. Translated, it gives CASPPEEGWSDTQYF.

The V gene is TRBV7-9, the J gene TRBJ1-5; 9 bases agree with TRBD1. Germline V gene lookup returns CDR1 SEHNR and CDR2 FQNEAQ (reference sequence). With V trimmed by 4 bases and J by 3 bases, 10 bases remained unmatched. This CDR3 spans 17 amino acids. The chain's CDR3 is CASSSQRTGGFNQPQHF. The CDR3, as DNA: TGTGCCAGCAGCTCCCAACGCACAGGGGGCTTCAATCAGCCCCAGCATTTT.

The chain uses TRBV7-9 and TRBJ2-6; D is unclear. V dropped 8 bases and J dropped 6 bases, with 11 bases sitting between them. The CDR3 runs 13 residues. CDR1 and CDR2 from the germline V gene are SEHNR and FQNEAQ (reference sequence). The CDR3 protein is CASGPHVANVLTF. The CDR3 nucleotides read TGTGCCAGCGGGCCCCACGTGGCCAACGTCCTGACTTTC.

CDR3 protein: CASSLKRLASHNEQFF. In DNA, the CDR3 is TGTGCCAGCAGCTTAAAGAGACTAGCGTCCCACAATGAGCAGTTCTTC. The rearrangement links TRBV7-8 to TRBJ2-1; 8 nucleotides line up with TRBD2. V dropped 2 bases and J dropped 5; count of bases not matched to a gene: 8. The CDR3 has 16 residues. Germline CDR1 and CDR2: SGHVS and FQNEAQ.

The chain carries TRBV19 and TRBJ2-1; perhaps TRBD2 as D (7 bases). The V gene's germline CDR1 is LNHDA and CDR2 SQIVND (reference sequence). This CDR3 is 16 amino acids long. Trimming shortened V by 1 base and J by 3 bases, and 13 bases separated the two germline ends. CDR3: CASSIGGGRDYNEQFF. CDR3 DNA sequence: TGTGCCAGTAGTATAGGGGGGGGCAGGGACTACAATGAGCAGTTCTTC.

This clone was observed a single time. The gene calls are TRBV4-3 and TRBJ2-2; 9 bases agree with TRBD1. Germline-derived CDR1 and CDR2 are LGHNA and YSLEER. The V segment lost 5 bases and the J segment 4 bases; nucleotides outside the gene matches: 5. There are 15 residues in the CDR3. Here the CDR3 reads CASSSTTGGTGELFF. The CDR3 DNA sequence: TGCGCCAGCAGCTCGACGACAGGGGGCACCGGGGAGCTGTTTTTT.

The gene calls are TRBV15 and TRBJ2-5; D gene unclear. CDR1 is LNHNV, CDR2 YYDKDF, per germline (reference sequence). V was pared by 0 bases and J by 4 bases, with 9 bases between. The CDR3 length is 14 residues. CDR3 in DNA: TGTGCCACCAGCAGAGATCTGGGCAGAGAGACCCAGTACTTC. Protein product: CATSRDLGRETQYF.

This clone has a single count. One end of the junction fails to match germline, which may point to a read error. The CDR3 sequence is CASSLAGGGNF. In DNA form, the CDR3 reads TGTGCCAGCAGTCTCGCAGGGGGAGGTAACTTC. The rearrangement joins TRBV7-9 to TRBJ2-7, with D possibly TRBD1 on 7 matching bases. From germline, CDR1 is SEHNR and CDR2 FQNEAQ (reference sequence). This CDR3 is 11 amino acids long.

The chain uses TRBV12-3 or TRBV12-4 and TRBJ2-7; D not certain. Trimming cost V 2 bases and J 4 bases, with 6 bases left between them. The CDR3 is 12 amino acids. The CDR3 sequence: CASSLSLYEQYF. Written as DNA, the CDR3 is TGTGCCAGCAGTTTATCCCTTTACGAGCAGTACTTC.

This rearrangement joins TRBV28 to TRBJ2-3; 9 positions agree with TRBD2. This CDR3 has 16 residues. The V segment lost 4 bases and the J segment 6 bases; nucleotides outside the gene matches: 11. Germline loops: CDR1 MDHEN, CDR2 SYDVKM. CDR3 nucleotides: TGTGCCAGCAGTTCCCCCAGCCGACTAGCGGCCGATACGCAGTATTTT. Translation gives CASSSPSRLAADTQYF. Combining the CDR3 with reference TRBV28 and TRBJ2-3 gives the whole variable domain DVKVTQSSRYLVKRTGEKVFLECVQDMDHENMFWYRQDPGLGLRLIYFSYDVKMKEKGDIPEGYSVSREKKERFSLILESASTNQTSMYLCASSSPSRLAADTQYFGPGTRLTVL.

The CDR3 reads CASGGQQADTQYF. The CDR3 DNA sequence: TGTGCCAGCGGCGGGCAGCAGGCAGATACGCAGTATTTT. The chain has TRBV12-3 or TRBV12-4 and TRBJ2-3; D may be TRBD2 (5 bases). Trimming took 8 bases from V and 4 from J, leaving 13 bases between them. The length of the CDR3 is 13 residues.

This clone was recorded many times. V is TRBV25-1 and J is TRBJ2-5; 8 bases agree with TRBD1. With 6 bases clipped from V and 0 bases from J, the junction kept 9 bases outside the gene matches. Germline V CDR1 and CDR2: MGHDK, SYGVNS. The CDR3 extends over 16 amino acids. The CDR3 bases are TGTGCCAGCAGGCCCTCCGGGACAGGTTACCAAGAGACCCAGTACTTC. Translation gives CASRPSGTGYQETQYF.

The chain's CDR3 is CASSFYVSRSTNEKLFF. The CDR3 nucleotides are TGTGCCAGTAGTTTTTACGTCTCGAGGAGTACTAATGAAAAACTGTTTTTT. The V call is TRBV19, the J call TRBJ1-4; D unresolved. CDR3 length equals 17 residues. CDR1 and CDR2 (germline): LNHDA, SQIVND (reference sequence). The V gene lost 5 bases and the J gene lost 2 bases, with 18 bases spanning the gap. The full variable domain, rest sourced from reference TRBV19 and TRBJ1-4, is DGGITQSPKYLFRKEGQNVTLSCEQNLNHDAMYWYRQDPGQGLRLIYYSQIVNDFQKGDIAEGYSVSREKKESFPLTVTSAQKNPTAFYLCASSFYVSRSTNEKLFFGSGTQLSVL.

This clone was counted ten times or more. V and J are TRBV20-1 and TRBJ1-1; the D gene is possibly TRBD1 (6 bases). The V and J ends lost 1 base and 12 bases respectively, with 12 bases between them. The CDR3 sequence is 11 residues long. From germline, CDR1 is DFQATT and CDR2 SNEGSKA (reference sequence). CDR3 region: CSARGEGETFF. CDR3 DNA sequence: TGCAGTGCTAGAGGTGAGGGGGAGACTTTCTTT.

V gene TRBV23-1 combines with J gene TRBJ2-1; 9 nucleotides agree with TRBD2. TRBV23-1 is flagged as an ORF with uncertain function. With 0 bases clipped from V and 8 bases from J, the junction kept 14 bases outside the gene matches. This CDR3 is built from 18 residues. The CDR3 reads CASSQSLLAGGLRDEQFF. The CDR3 DNA follows: TGCGCCAGCAGTCAATCGCTACTAGCGGGCGGTCTTAGAGATGAGCAGTTCTTC.

This clone was found a few times. This CDR3 reads CASSARGDQSSGNTIYF. CDR3 coding DNA: TGTGCCAGCAGCGCCCGGGGGGACCAGAGCTCTGGAAACACCATATATTTT. The gene calls are TRBV9 and TRBJ1-3, with D maybe TRBD1 (5 bases). This CDR3 comprises 17 residues. From germline, CDR1 is SGDLS and CDR2 YYNGEE. The ends were cut back, 3 bases at V and 0 bases at J, with 16 bases in the middle.

This clone was seen only once. The rearrangement uses TRBV9 and TRBJ1-1; 11 nucleotides line up with TRBD1. The CDR3 has 18 amino acids. Per the germline V gene, CDR1 is SGDLS and CDR2 is YYNGEE. The V gene end was trimmed by 1 base and the J gene end by 1 base; junction bases not matched to a gene: 9. The CDR3: CASSVLGQGAWRNTEAFF. CDR3 in DNA: TGTGCCAGCAGCGTACTCGGACAGGGGGCGTGGAGGAACACTGAAGCTTTCTTT.

V and J are TRBV27 and TRBJ2-7; tentative D call: TRBD1 (5 bases). The length of the CDR3 is 13 residues. Germline assignment: CDR1 MNHEY and CDR2 SMNVEV (reference sequence). V shed 6 bases and J shed 0 bases, with 9 bases lying between them. The CDR3 spells CASSLDISYEQYF. The CDR3 DNA sequence: TGTGCCAGCAGCCTGGACATCTCCTACGAGCAGTACTTC.

The V and J genes are TRBV25-1 and TRBJ2-3, with 8 bases that match TRBD2. This CDR3 is built from 16 residues. CDR1 is MGHDK, CDR2 SYGVNS, per germline. With V trimmed by 1 base and J by 5 bases, 8 bases remained unmatched. The CDR3 bases are TGTGCCAGCAGTGAATGGGGCGGGAGGACGATAGATACGCAGTATTTT. Its translation is CASSEWGGRTIDTQYF.

The chain is built from TRBV19 and TRBJ1-5, with 8 bases that match TRBD1. V was pared by 4 bases and J by 7 bases, with 12 bases of the junction left unmatched. Germline V gene data show CDR1 as LNHDA and CDR2 as SQIVND (reference sequence). This CDR3 contains 16 residues. The CDR3 loop reads CASSTAPQGAGQPQHF. CDR3 nucleotide sequence: TGTGCCAGTAGTACGGCCCCCCAGGGGGCCGGACAGCCCCAGCATTTT.

The chain is built from TRBV19 and TRBJ1-2; 9 nucleotides agree with TRBD1. The germline V gene has CDR1 LNHDA and CDR2 SQIVND (reference sequence). The V gene end was trimmed by 5 bases and the J gene end by 4 bases; junction bases not matched to a gene: 8. The CDR3 sequence is 15 residues long. The CDR3 nucleotides are TGTGCCAGTAGTGCGCGGACAGGGGACCTCTATGGCTACACCTTC. Its protein is CASSARTGDLYGYTF. Full variable domain (outside the CDR3, taken from reference TRBV19 and TRBJ1-2): DGGITQSPKYLFRKEGQNVTLSCEQNLNHDAMYWYRQDPGQGLRLIYYSQIVNDFQKGDIAEGYSVSREKKESFPLTVTSAQKNPTAFYLCASSARTGDLYGYTFGSGTRLTVV.

This sequence joins TRBV6-2 or TRBV6-3 and TRBJ2-7; TRBD1 matches 8 bases. Germline V gene data show CDR1 as MNHEY and CDR2 as SVGEGT. The CDR3 contains 17 residues. V lost 2 bases and J lost 1; bases outside the gene matches: 10. For the CDR3, the DNA is TGTGCCAGCAGTTACACCCCGAACAGGGGGGCTTCCTACGAGCAGTACTTC. This gives the protein CASSYTPNRGASYEQYF.